Detailed here is one TCR beta chain. As yet, its antigen is unknown. Between the trimmed V and J ends, which lost 5 bases and 3 bases, there was a span of 17 bases. The length of the CDR3 is 16 residues. The V gene's germline CDR1 is MNHNS and CDR2 SASEGT. Individual cDNA molecules carried attached unique molecular identifiers. TCRdb reanalysed the 5' RACE reads using MiXCR and keeps one entry per CDR3 protein. The sample shows some 82,000 distinct CDR3 sequences, roughly 12% of them seen only once. This sample is part of a study of early T cells in non-severe SARS-CoV-2 infection. As for the study in general: Chains were not paired, and sequencing was done on bulk RNA from unsorted whole blood.

General study points: Anti-spike CD8 responses were favored by VDJdb matching, which missed private and CD4 specificities.

Sequencing used whole blood. The chain combines TRBV6-1 with TRBJ1-5, with D possibly matching TRBD1 (5 bases). The sequence derives from an adult who was a healthcare worker with PCR-confirmed SARS-CoV-2 infection or an uninfected control (not recorded which). Here the CDR3 reads CASSSAGRLINQPQHF. CDR3 DNA: TGTGCCAGCAGTAGTGCGGGACGACTGATCAATCAGCCCCAGCATTTT.